Following are 29 T cell receptor beta chains from one sample sequenced in a study of T cell changes during pregnancy in multiple sclerosis. The table came from immunoSEQ multiplex PCR; TCRdb's copy has only in-frame clones and leaves some out. The table includes 10,000 to 13,000 clones, 85% to 90% detected once. Source: CD8+ T cells from peripheral blood mononuclear cells, taken in the first trimester of pregnancy. These receptors were taken from a female donor in good health, enrolled as a control in a pregnancy study.

CDR3 sequence: CASTSGGETQYF. The CDR3 DNA reads TGTGCCAGCACCTCGGGTGGGGAGACCCAGTACTTC. J is TRBJ2-5 and V is TRBV7-2; D unclear. This CDR3 is built from 12 residues. V gave up 7 bases and J gave up 5 bases, with 11 bases separating them. Germline V gives CDR1 SGHTA, CDR2 FQGNSA.

This rearrangement joins TRBV4-1 to TRBJ1-2; D unresolved. Germline loops: CDR1 MGHRA, CDR2 YSYEKL. The V end was cut by 0 bases, the J end by 4 bases, with 9 bases between. This CDR3 region has 14 residues. DNA for the CDR3: TGCGCCAGCAGCCAAGAGGCCACCCCCTATGGCTACACCTTC. Its translation is CASSQEATPYGYTF.

V and J are TRBV19 and TRBJ1-1; perhaps TRBD1 as D (5 bases). The ends were cut back, 1 base at V and 4 bases at J, with 10 bases in the middle. CDR3 length: 14 residues. Germline lookup yields CDR1 LNHDA and CDR2 SQIVND (reference sequence). This chain's CDR3 is CASSIGAGVTEAFF. DNA of the CDR3: TGTGCCAGTAGTATAGGGGCGGGGGTCACTGAAGCTTTCTTT.

The V and J genes are TRBV9 and TRBJ2-1; tentative D call: TRBD2 (5 bases). The CDR3 runs to 16 residues. V gave up 0 bases and J gave up 1 base, with 11 bases separating them. Germline V gene sequence: CDR1 SGDLS, CDR2 YYNGEE. The CDR3 here is CASSVGVGESYNEQFF. Written as DNA, the CDR3 is TGTGCCAGCAGCGTAGGGGTCGGGGAGTCCTACAATGAGCAGTTCTTC.

This rearrangement joins TRBV29-1 to TRBJ2-5; D remains ambiguous. V was cut by 0 bases and J by 5 bases, with 10 bases left in between. Germline V gene data show CDR1 as SQVTM and CDR2 as ANQGSEA. This CDR3 comprises 13 residues. The chain's CDR3 is CSVEEVGWETQYF. Written as DNA, the CDR3 is TGCAGCGTTGAAGAGGTTGGCTGGGAGACCCAGTACTTC. Filled out from reference TRBV29-1 and TRBJ2-5, the complete variable domain reads SAVISQKPSRDICQRGTSLTIQCQVDSQVTMMFWYRQQPGQSLTLIATANQGSEATYESGFVIDKFPISRPNLTFSTLTVSNMSPEDSSIYLCSVEEVGWETQYFGPGTRLLVL.

The genes are TRBV27 and TRBJ1-2; TRBD1 agrees at 7 bases. The V gene end was trimmed by 4 bases and the J gene end by 4 bases; junction bases not matched to a gene: 9. The CDR3 totals 15 residues. Germline CDR1 and CDR2: MNHEY and SMNVEV (reference sequence). CDR3 region: CASSSGQQSFYGYTF. In DNA form, the CDR3 reads TGTGCCAGCAGTTCGGGACAGCAATCATTCTATGGCTACACCTTC.

This chain uses TRBV7-2 with TRBJ2-3; D call uncertain. The V end lost 3 bases, the J end lost 3 bases, and 7 bases lay between the germline ends. The CDR3 has 13 residues. CDR1 and CDR2 (germline): SGHTA, FQGNSA. The CDR3 DNA is TGTGCCAGCAGCTTTTATCGTACAGATACGCAGTATTTT. It specifies CASSFYRTDTQYF. Variable domain in full (rest from reference TRBV7-2 and TRBJ2-3): GAGVSQSPSNKVTEKGKDVELRCDPISGHTALYWYRQSLGQGLEFLIYFQGNSAPDKSGLPSDRFSAERTGGSVSTLTIQRTQQEDSAVYLCASSFYRTDTQYFGPGTRLTVL.

This clone has just one count. The V gene is TRBV30, the J gene TRBJ1-4; 10 bases align to TRBD1. Germline V gene sequence: CDR1 GTSNPN, CDR2 SVGIG (reference sequence). Unmatched junction bases numbered 9, after V lost 3 bases and J lost 8 bases. The CDR3 totals 15 residues. The CDR3 coding sequence is TGTGCCTGGAGGCCCGGGACAGGGGAATACGAAAAACTGTTTTTT. It is translated as CAWRPGTGEYEKLFF.

This clone was counted a single time. The chain carries TRBV11-2 and TRBJ1-2, with D tentatively TRBD1 (6 bases). In germline, CDR1 is SGHAT, CDR2 FQNNGV. Trimming stripped 0 bases from V and 5 bases from J, with 16 bases between. The CDR3 runs 16 residues. The chain's CDR3 is CASSLEQGSLWYGYTF. In DNA, the CDR3 is TGTGCCAGCAGCTTAGAACAGGGTAGTCTTTGGTATGGCTACACCTTC.

This clone has more than one count but fewer than ten. The V call is TRBV4-2, the J call TRBJ2-2, with TRBD2 identical over 11 bases. CDR1 LGHNA and CDR2 YNFKEQ come from the germline V gene. The CDR3 extends over 15 amino acids. V gave up 2 bases and J gave up 6 bases; unmatched junction bases: 2. The CDR3 here is CASSQTSGGSGELFF. The CDR3 DNA sequence: TGTGCCAGCAGCCAAACTAGCGGGGGATCCGGGGAGCTGTTTTTT.

The chain uses TRBV4-1 and TRBJ1-1; perhaps TRBD1 as D (6 bases). V was trimmed by 5 bases and J by 3 bases, leaving 10 bases between them. Germline CDR1 and CDR2: MGHRA and YSYEKL. The CDR3 runs 13 residues. The CDR3 DNA follows: TGCGCCAGCAGCAAAACAGGGTACACTGAAGCTTTCTTT. It specifies CASSKTGYTEAFF.

The chain carries TRBV11-3 and TRBJ2-5; 8 bases line up with TRBD1. CDR3 size: 15 residues. V lost 5 bases, J lost 5 bases, and 10 bases stayed unmatched. From germline, CDR1 is SGHNT and CDR2 YENEEA. The CDR3 sequence is CASSTYTGGAETQYF. CDR3 DNA sequence: TGTGCCAGCAGCACTTATACAGGGGGAGCGGAGACCCAGTACTTC.

CDR3 residues: CASSPSGQNTEAFF. The CDR3 nucleotides are TGTGCCAGCTCACCGTCCGGACAGAACACTGAAGCTTTCTTT. The chain joins TRBV18 to TRBJ1-1, with D perhaps TRBD1 (5 bases). The CDR3 length is 14 residues. CDR1 KGHSH and CDR2 LQKENI come from the germline V gene. V lost 3 bases and J 1 base, leaving 9 bases between the germline ends.

The V gene is TRBV30, the J gene TRBJ1-2; D possibly corresponds to TRBD1 (5 bases). Germline V CDR1 and CDR2: GTSNPN, SVGIG (reference sequence). The CDR3 is 16 residues long. The V end was cut by 0 bases, the J end by 4 bases, with 18 bases between. CDR3 sequence reads: CAWSVGGARPSYGYTF. CDR3 DNA: TGTGCCTGGAGTGTAGGAGGGGCCAGGCCCTCCTATGGCTACACCTTC.

The chain joins TRBV5-5 to TRBJ1-2; D gene uncertain. In germline, CDR1 is SGHKS, CDR2 YYEKEE (reference sequence). This CDR3 has 14 residues. V dropped 4 bases and J dropped 0 bases, with 10 bases sitting between them. DNA for the CDR3: TGTGCCAGCAGCGGCCGGGTTCCTAACTATGGCTACACCTTC. Translated, it gives CASSGRVPNYGYTF.

The chain is built from TRBV15 and TRBJ2-7; TRBD2 matches 13 bases. The J segment lost 1 base and the V segment lost 5 bases, leaving 2 bases of the junction unmatched. The germline gives CDR1 LNHNV, CDR2 YYDKDF (reference sequence). CDR3 length equals 15 residues. CDR3 nucleotide sequence: TGTGCCACCAGCGAGGGACTAGCGGGGTCCTACGAGCAGTACTTC. The encoded protein is CATSEGLAGSYEQYF.

CDR3: CASSKSRARFDTQYF. The CDR3 DNA reads TGTGCCAGTAGTAAATCCAGGGCCAGATTTGATACGCAGTATTTT. J is TRBJ2-3 and V is TRBV19, with D possibly matching TRBD1 (5 bases). The germline V gene has CDR1 LNHDA and CDR2 SQIVND (reference sequence). The CDR3 has 15 amino acids. V was pared by 4 bases and J by 6 bases, with 17 bases between.

The chain has TRBV9 and TRBJ1-5; a possible D gene is TRBD1 (6 bases). The length of the CDR3 is 15 residues. Germline assignment: CDR1 SGDLS and CDR2 YYNGEE. Trimming cost V 0 bases and J 3 bases, with 10 bases left between them. The CDR3 is CASSVEGEDNQPQHF. For the CDR3, the DNA is TGTGCCAGCAGCGTAGAGGGGGAAGACAATCAGCCCCAGCATTTT.

The chain is built from TRBV12-1 and TRBJ1-5. TRBV12-1 is designated a pseudogene. The CDR3 has 11 residues. The chain's CDR3 is CAPRLGQPQHF. In DNA form, the CDR3 reads TGTGCCCCAAGACTAGGGCAGCCCCAGCATTTT.

This chain connects TRBV13 to TRBJ2-3; D might be TRBD1 (6 bases). In germline, CDR1 is PRHDT, CDR2 FYEKMQ (reference sequence). The CDR3 sequence is 15 residues long. V lost 2 bases and J 5 bases, leaving 14 bases between the germline ends. Here the CDR3 reads CASSLNRAIRDTQYF. In nucleotides, the CDR3 is TGTGCCAGCAGCTTAAACAGGGCAATTCGAGATACGCAGTATTTT.

The chain employs TRBV19 and TRBJ2-2, with D possibly TRBD2 on 5 matching bases. The germline V gene encodes CDR1 LNHDA and CDR2 SQIVND (reference sequence). Trimming removed 6 bases at V and 2 bases at J, with 19 bases between. The CDR3 length is 17 residues. Written as DNA, the CDR3 is TGTGCCAGTAGGTCATGGGGAGAGCTCAGTAACACCGGGGAGCTGTTTTTT. Protein product: CASRSWGELSNTGELFF.

This chain joins TRBV5-6 and TRBJ2-3, with 8 bases identical to TRBD2. V was clipped by 5 bases and J by 4 bases; unmatched bases: 9. Germline CDR1 SGHDT, CDR2 YYEEEE. The CDR3 runs to 15 residues. The CDR3 loop is CASRVNGGAADTQYF. The CDR3, as DNA: TGTGCCAGCAGGGTGAACGGGGGGGCAGCAGATACGCAGTATTTT.

V usage is TRBV27 and J usage is TRBJ2-1; no definite D call. This CDR3 contains 11 residues. Germline CDR1 and CDR2: MNHEY and SMNVEV (reference sequence). Trimming stripped 5 bases from V and 7 bases from J, with 6 bases between. CDR3 coding DNA: TGTGCCAGCAGTCTCGGGAATGAGCAGTTCTTC. Protein sequence: CASSLGNEQFF.

This chain joins TRBV7-9 and TRBJ1-6, with 8 bases identical to TRBD1. V was clipped by 5 bases and J by 7 bases; unmatched bases: 4. This CDR3 comprises 14 residues. The germline V gene has CDR1 SEHNR and CDR2 FQNEAQ (reference sequence). CDR3 in amino acids: CASSQGQVNSPLHF. The CDR3 bases are TGTGCCAGCAGCCAGGGACAGGTGAATTCACCCCTCCACTTT.

In this sample, this clone turned up a few times. The chain carries TRBV4-2 and TRBJ2-6; tentative D call: TRBD1 (6 bases). V lost 2 bases and J lost 0, with 14 bases in between. This CDR3 region has 18 residues. CDR1 and CDR2 (germline): LGHNA, YNFKEQ. The CDR3 bases are TGTGCCAGCAGCCAACTTGGACAGTCCAGCTCTGGGGCCAACGTCCTGACTTTC. Encoded protein: CASSQLGQSSSGANVLTF.

This clone turned up a few times. The CDR3 loop reads CASSPSGGRGANVLTF. As DNA, the CDR3 is TGTGCCAGCAGTCCTAGCGGGGGGAGAGGGGCCAACGTCCTGACTTTC. The rearrangement joins TRBV6-4 to TRBJ2-6, with 11 bases matching TRBD2. The CDR3 consists of 16 residues. V shed 5 bases, J shed 4 bases, and the junction held 4 bases outside the gene matches. The germline V gene encodes CDR1 MRHNA and CDR2 SNTAGT.

The gene calls are TRBV29-1 and TRBJ2-3, with 11 bases aligning to TRBD2. CDR3 length equals 15 residues. With V trimmed by 6 bases and J by 3 bases, 8 bases remained unmatched. Germline V gene lookup returns CDR1 SQVTM and CDR2 ANQGSEA. The CDR3 DNA is TGCAGCGTCTCGGCGGCTAGCGGGGGGACAGATACGCAGTATTTT. Protein product: CSVSAASGGTDTQYF.

The CDR3 here is CASSGWDSSYEQYF. CDR3 coding DNA: TGTGCCAGCAGTGGGTGGGACAGCTCCTACGAGCAGTACTTC. This chain uses TRBV6-1 with TRBJ2-7; 7 nucleotides align to TRBD1. CDR3 length: 14 residues. Trimming cost V 4 bases and J 0 bases; bases outside gene matches: 3. In germline, CDR1 is MNHNS, CDR2 SASEGT.

The CDR3 spells CASTLKGGNGYTF. As DNA, the CDR3 is TGTGCCAGCACCCTCAAGGGGGGGAATGGCTACACCTTC. The rearrangement links TRBV6-5 to TRBJ1-2; tentative D call: TRBD1 (6 bases). Looked up from germline, CDR1 is MNHEY and CDR2 is SVGAGI. This CDR3 has 13 residues. V dropped 7 bases and J dropped 6 bases, with 15 bases sitting between them.